The sequence of this T cell receptor (beta chain) was determined in a study of CD8 T cells in ankylosing spondylitis. Study outcomes and limitations: Earlier literature documents some of the motif variants in reactive arthritis synovial fluid and blood. In peripheral blood, disease-linked CD8+ clones occurred at relatively low frequencies. There was reportedly significant enrichment of clones that were disease-linked in matched ankylosing spondylitis synovial fluid.

Trimming cost V 7 bases and J 4 bases, with 11 bases left between them. CDR1 ENHRY and CDR2 SYGVKD come from the germline V gene. This CDR3 is built from 13 residues. It was by quantitative 5'-RACE with molecular barcodes that TCR beta libraries were made. TCRdb used MiXCR to reprocess the 5' RACE reads, holding one entry per CDR3 protein. The sample has 250,000 to 300,000 distinct CDR3 sequences, approximately 20% seen once. There are a few counts of this clonotype. Its antigen is not known. V usage is TRBV10-3 and J usage is TRBJ1-5, with D uncertain. The source is a male donor with ankylosing spondylitis or in good health (not recorded which). Material: blood, either unsorted or a sorted T cell fraction (not recorded which). The CDR3: CAITADLNQPQHF. DNA for the CDR3: TGTGCCATCACTGCAGATTTAAATCAGCCCCAGCATTTT.